What follows describes a single T cell receptor (beta chain). This sample was included in a study of radiation and T cells in renal cell carcinoma. Some clones are missing from TCRdb's copy, which holds only in-frame ones; the method was immunoSEQ multiplex PCR. The sample has 110,000 to 150,000 clones, over 80% seen once. Trimming took 4 bases from V and 4 from J, leaving 10 bases between them. Germline V lookup: CDR1 SQVTM, CDR2 ANQGSEA. The CDR3 is 12 residues long. Specified time point: baseline pretreatment blood. The treatment is: 15 Gy SBRT to primary tumor, nephrectomy 4 weeks later. The sequences come from blood, collected from a patient whose treatment included radiotherapy and nephrectomy. This TCR was recovered from a woman aged 50 to 65 with renal cell carcinoma. The chain joins TRBV29-1 to TRBJ1-2; the D gene is possibly TRBD1 (6 bases). CDR3 sequence reads: CSVARGGYGYTF. Here the CDR3 DNA reads TGCAGCGTTGCCAGGGGTGGCTATGGCTACACCTTC.